The 9 T cell receptor beta chains listed next were all sequenced from one sample in a study of long-term antiretroviral therapy in people with HIV. Running of the v3.0 immunoSEQ assay took place at survey level. The protocol was immunoSEQ multiplex PCR, while the TCRdb copy is restricted to in-frame clones and leaves out a portion. The table lists under 20,000 clones, less than 85% of them singletons, with approximately 15% in the top ten. The material was unsorted PBMCs, obtained 0.5 years before starting antiretroviral therapy. The receptors derive from a woman aged 50 to 60 with HIV.

The chain joins TRBV18 to TRBJ2-1; D is unresolved. This CDR3 region has 13 residues. Trimming cost V 6 bases and J 4 bases, with 10 bases left between them. Germline-derived CDR1 and CDR2 are KGHSH and LQKENI. The CDR3 loop is CASSLSQYNEQFF. For the CDR3, the DNA is TGTGCCAGCTCGCTGTCTCAGTACAATGAGCAGTTCTTC.

The chain recombines TRBV5-4 with TRBJ2-3; 9 bases align to TRBD1. The V and J ends lost 2 bases and 3 bases, in that order; junction bases with no gene match: 4. Germline-derived CDR1 and CDR2 are SGHNT and YYREEE (reference sequence). This CDR3 has 15 amino acids. The CDR3 nucleotides are TGTGCCAGCAGCTTCGGGACAGGGCCTACAGATACGCAGTATTTT. Its protein product is CASSFGTGPTDTQYF.

The rearrangement uses TRBV27 and TRBJ1-6; D is ambiguous. CDR3 length equals 16 residues. Germline V gives CDR1 MNHEY, CDR2 SMNVEV (reference sequence). The V end was cut by 2 bases, the J end by 0 bases, with 8 bases between. The CDR3: CASSLRPSSYNSPLHF. DNA of the CDR3: TGTGCCAGCAGTTTAAGACCGAGCTCCTATAATTCACCCCTCCACTTT.

This clone was seen a handful of times. This rearrangement joins TRBV5-1 to TRBJ1-2; D is uncertain. Per germline, CDR1 SGHRS and CDR2 YFSETQ. Trimming took 0 bases from V and 4 from J, leaving 7 bases between them. The CDR3 consists of 13 residues. The chain's CDR3 is CASSLAAGYGYTF. The CDR3 DNA sequence: TGCGCCAGCAGCTTGGCGGCGGGCTATGGCTACACCTTC.

V usage is TRBV5-1 and J usage is TRBJ2-5, with TRBD1 as a possible D gene (6 bases). This CDR3 spans 15 amino acids. The germline gives CDR1 SGHRS, CDR2 YFSETQ. Trimming shortened V by 4 bases and J by 3 bases, and 16 bases separated the two germline ends. CDR3 sequence: CASSLGAQGKETQYF. The CDR3 DNA reads TGCGCCAGCAGCCTAGGGGCCCAGGGGAAAGAGACCCAGTACTTC.

The J gene is TRBJ2-5, the V gene TRBV5-1, with TRBD2 identical over 12 bases. CDR3 length equals 17 residues. CDR1 is SGHRS, CDR2 YFSETQ, per germline. V lost 4 bases and J lost 5; bases outside the gene matches: 12. The CDR3 DNA sequence: TGCGCCAGCAGCCTCCACCCTAGCGGGGGGGCGTATGAGACCCAGTACTTC. This sequence encodes CASSLHPSGGAYETQYF. The variable domain in full, completed from reference TRBV5-1 and TRBJ2-5, reads KAGVTQTPRYLIKTRGQQVTLSCSPISGHRSVSWYQQTPGQGLQFLFEYFSETQRNKGNFPGRFSGRQFSNSRSEMNVSTLELGDSALYLCASSLHPSGGAYETQYFGPGTRLLVL.

The chain carries TRBV6-5 and TRBJ2-1; 12 nucleotides agree with TRBD2. Germline V gene data show CDR1 as MNHEY and CDR2 as SVGAGI. V shed 8 bases and J 5 bases; nucleotides not matched to a gene: 4. The CDR3 extends over 14 amino acids. The CDR3 protein is CASRTSGGHNEQFF. The CDR3 DNA sequence: TGTGCCAGCCGCACTAGCGGGGGGCACAATGAGCAGTTCTTC.

The genes are TRBV6-5 and TRBJ1-1; TRBD1 aligns across 7 bases. J lost 5 bases, V lost 6 bases, and 9 bases had no gene match. CDR3 length equals 14 residues. The germline CDR1 and CDR2 sequences are MNHEY and SVGAGI. The CDR3 loop is CASSSIHRGTEAFF. CDR3 sequence (DNA): TGTGCCAGCAGCTCAATACACAGGGGAACTGAAGCTTTCTTT.

The V call is TRBV7-6, the J call TRBJ1-3; 7 nucleotides align to TRBD1. Germline assignment: CDR1 SGHVS and CDR2 FNYEAQ. The CDR3 loop spans 14 amino acids. Losses at the gene ends were 4 bases for V and 1 base for J; bases not matched to a gene: 1. The CDR3 protein is CASSSTGSGNTIYF. CDR3 sequence (DNA): TGTGCCAGCAGCTCGACAGGGTCTGGAAACACCATATATTTT.